Reported below is one T cell receptor beta chain. The data were obtained in a study of blood T cell repertoires in COVID-19. For the study at large: Whether acute or convalescent, the COVID-19 samples came from the United States, Italy and Spain. PBMCs, B-cell-depleted T cells, or T cells were the source of the cDNA or gDNA that made up the material.

How the authors handled the data: Quantification of nucleated cells was approximated via reference gene primer amplification. The table came from immunoSEQ multiplex PCR; TCRdb's copy has only in-frame clones and leaves some out. D and trimming come from the DNA, and the V and J calls and clone size come from that table. Among around 65,000 clones listed, 80% to 85% were seen once. The CDR3 loop spans 14 amino acids. Trimming cost V 2 bases and J 0 bases, with 7 bases left between them. Germline CDR1 is SNHLY and CDR2 is FYNNEI. Material: peripheral blood. The sequence was obtained from a human donor in a cohort sampled during active COVID-19. V and J are TRBV2 and TRBJ1-1; no reliable D call. The CDR3 region is CASSEISVNTEAFF. In DNA, the CDR3 is TGTGCCAGCAGTGAAATCAGTGTGAACACTGAAGCTTTCTTT.